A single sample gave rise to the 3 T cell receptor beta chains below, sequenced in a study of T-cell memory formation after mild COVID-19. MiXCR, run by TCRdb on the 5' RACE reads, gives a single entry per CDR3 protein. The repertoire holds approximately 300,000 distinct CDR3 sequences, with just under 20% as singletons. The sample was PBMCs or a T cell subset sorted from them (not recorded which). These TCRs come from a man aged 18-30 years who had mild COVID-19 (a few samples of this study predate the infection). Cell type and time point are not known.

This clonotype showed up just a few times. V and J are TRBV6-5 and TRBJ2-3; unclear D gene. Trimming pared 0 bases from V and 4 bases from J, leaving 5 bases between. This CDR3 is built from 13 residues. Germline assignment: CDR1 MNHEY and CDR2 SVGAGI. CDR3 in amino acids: CASSYSHSDTQYF. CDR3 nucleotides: TGTGCCAGCAGTTACTCGCATTCAGATACGCAGTATTTT.

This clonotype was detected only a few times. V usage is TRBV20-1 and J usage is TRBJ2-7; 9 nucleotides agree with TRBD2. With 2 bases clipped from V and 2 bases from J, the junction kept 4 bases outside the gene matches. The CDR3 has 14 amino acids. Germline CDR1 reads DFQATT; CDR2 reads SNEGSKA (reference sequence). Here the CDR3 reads CSARQRGVPYEQYF. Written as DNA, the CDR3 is TGCAGTGCTAGACAGCGGGGGGTTCCCTACGAGCAGTACTTC.

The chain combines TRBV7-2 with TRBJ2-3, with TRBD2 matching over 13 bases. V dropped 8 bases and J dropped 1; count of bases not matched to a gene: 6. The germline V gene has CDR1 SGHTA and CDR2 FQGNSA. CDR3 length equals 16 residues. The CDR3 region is CASCGLAGARTDTQYF. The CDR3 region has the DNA TGTGCCAGCTGCGGACTAGCGGGGGCCCGCACAGATACGCAGTATTTT.